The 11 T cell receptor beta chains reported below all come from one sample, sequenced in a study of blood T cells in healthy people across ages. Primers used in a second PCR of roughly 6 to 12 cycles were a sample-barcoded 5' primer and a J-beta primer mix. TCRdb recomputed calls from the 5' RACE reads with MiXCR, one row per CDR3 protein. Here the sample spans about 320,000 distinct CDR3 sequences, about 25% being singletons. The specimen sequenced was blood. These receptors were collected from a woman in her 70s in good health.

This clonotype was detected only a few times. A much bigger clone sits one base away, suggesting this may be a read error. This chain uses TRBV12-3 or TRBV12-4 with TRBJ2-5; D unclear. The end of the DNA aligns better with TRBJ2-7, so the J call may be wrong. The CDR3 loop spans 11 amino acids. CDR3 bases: TGTGCCAGCAGTTTCGTGGGCGAGCAGTACTTC. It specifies CASSFVGEQYF.

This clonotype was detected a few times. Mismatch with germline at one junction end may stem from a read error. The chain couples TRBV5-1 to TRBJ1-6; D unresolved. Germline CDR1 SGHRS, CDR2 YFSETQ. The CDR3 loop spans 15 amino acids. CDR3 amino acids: CAGSSTGADNSPLHF. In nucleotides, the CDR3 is TGCGCCGGCAGCTCAACCGGCGCAGATAATTCACCCCTCCACTTT.

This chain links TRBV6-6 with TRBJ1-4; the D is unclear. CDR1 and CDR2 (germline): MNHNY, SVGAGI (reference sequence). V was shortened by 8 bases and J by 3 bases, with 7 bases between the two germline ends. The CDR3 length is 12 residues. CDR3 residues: CASQSSNEKLFF. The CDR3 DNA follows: TGTGCCAGCCAATCGTCTAATGAAAAACTGTTTTTT.

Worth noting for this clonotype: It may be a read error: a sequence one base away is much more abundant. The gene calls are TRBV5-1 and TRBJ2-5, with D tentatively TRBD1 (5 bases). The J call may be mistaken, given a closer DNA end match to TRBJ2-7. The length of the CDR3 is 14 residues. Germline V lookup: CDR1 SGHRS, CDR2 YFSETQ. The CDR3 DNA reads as TGCGCCAACAGCACCACAGGTAGTCGTTACGAGCAGTACTTC. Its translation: CANSTTGSRYEQYF.

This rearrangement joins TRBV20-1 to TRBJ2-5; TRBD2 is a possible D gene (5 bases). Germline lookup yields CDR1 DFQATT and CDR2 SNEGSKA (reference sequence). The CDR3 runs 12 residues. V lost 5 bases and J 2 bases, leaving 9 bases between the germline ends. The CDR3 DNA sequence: TGCAGTGCTTCGGACTTTCAAGAGACCCAGTACTTC. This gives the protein CSASDFQETQYF.

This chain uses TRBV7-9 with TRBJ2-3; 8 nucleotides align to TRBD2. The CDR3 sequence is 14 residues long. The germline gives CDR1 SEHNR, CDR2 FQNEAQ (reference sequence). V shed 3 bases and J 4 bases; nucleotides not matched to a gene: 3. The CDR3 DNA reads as TGTGCCAGCAGCTTCGGACTAGCATCAGATACGCAGTATTTT. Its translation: CASSFGLASDTQYF.

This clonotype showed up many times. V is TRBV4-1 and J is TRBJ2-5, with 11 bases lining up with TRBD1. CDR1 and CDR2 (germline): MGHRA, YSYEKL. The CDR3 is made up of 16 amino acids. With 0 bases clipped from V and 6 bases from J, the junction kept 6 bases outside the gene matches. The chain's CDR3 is CASSQDRTGGLKTQYF. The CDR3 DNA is TGCGCCAGCAGCCAAGATCGGACAGGGGGCTTAAAGACCCAGTACTTC.

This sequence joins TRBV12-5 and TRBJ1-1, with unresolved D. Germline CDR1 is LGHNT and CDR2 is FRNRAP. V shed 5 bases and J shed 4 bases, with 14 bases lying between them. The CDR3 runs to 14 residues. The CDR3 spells CASGPSDYGTEAFF. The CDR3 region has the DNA TGTGCTAGTGGTCCCTCGGACTATGGCACTGAAGCTTTCTTT.

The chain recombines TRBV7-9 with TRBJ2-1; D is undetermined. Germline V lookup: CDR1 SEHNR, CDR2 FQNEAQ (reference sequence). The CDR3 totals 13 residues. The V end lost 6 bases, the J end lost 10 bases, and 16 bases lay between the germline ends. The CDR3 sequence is CASSSNAPTEQFF. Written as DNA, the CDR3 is TGTGCCAGCAGTTCAAACGCGCCGACCGAGCAGTTCTTC.

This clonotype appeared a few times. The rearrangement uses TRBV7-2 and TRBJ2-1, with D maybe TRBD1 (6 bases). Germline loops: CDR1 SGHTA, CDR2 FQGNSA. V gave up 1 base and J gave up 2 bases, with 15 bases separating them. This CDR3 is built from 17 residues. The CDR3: CASSLGVRGSAYNEQFF. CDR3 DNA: TGTGCCAGCAGCTTAGGGGTGAGGGGGTCCGCCTACAATGAGCAGTTCTTC.

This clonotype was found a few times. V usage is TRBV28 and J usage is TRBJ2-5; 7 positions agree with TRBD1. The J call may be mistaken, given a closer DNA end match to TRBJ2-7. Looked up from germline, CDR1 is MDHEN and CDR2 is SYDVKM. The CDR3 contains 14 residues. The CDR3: CASSLTDRTYEQYF. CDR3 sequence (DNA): TGTGCCAGCAGCCTTACGGACAGGACCTACGAGCAGTACTTC.